A single sample gave rise to the 2 T cell receptor beta chains below, sequenced in a study of CD8+ T cells in alopecia areata. After isolation, RNA underwent reverse transcription to generate cDNA as the sequencing template. TCRdb's table, derived via immunoSEQ multiplex PCR, lists solely in-frame clones and lacks some. Seen here are approximately 59,000 clones, approximately 43% observed once, and the top ten hold approximately 18%. The sample consisted of CD8+ T cells sorted from blood, taken at week 0. All receptors derive from a human donor with alopecia areata.

The gene calls are TRBV29-1 and TRBJ2-2; 10 bases map to TRBD2. V shed 6 bases and J 3 bases; nucleotides not matched to a gene: 4. This CDR3 spans 14 amino acids. Germline CDR1 is SQVTM and CDR2 is ANQGSEA. In DNA, the CDR3 is TGCAGCGTCCAGCGGGAGGGGTACACCGGGGAGCTGTTTTTT. Translating it yields CSVQREGYTGELFF.

V is TRBV29-1 and J is TRBJ2-3; unclear D gene. Germline V lookup: CDR1 SQVTM, CDR2 ANQGSEA. The CDR3 sequence is 14 residues long. Trimming cost V 2 bases and J 2 bases, with 11 bases left between them. CDR3 residues: CSVESNSPTDTQYF. In nucleotides, the CDR3 is TGCAGCGTTGAAAGTAACAGCCCCACAGATACGCAGTATTTT.